Presented here are 5 T cell receptor beta chains from one specimen sequenced in a study of control samples from healthy donors and cancer patients. Using immunoSEQ multiplex PCR, the repertoire was profiled, and TCRdb retains in-frame clones only, with some absent. The sample carries roughly 93,000 clones, roughly nine tenths recorded once. The sequencing input was PBMCs. Receptors were obtained from a woman between 45 and 60 years old with colorectal cancer.

The genes are TRBV28 and TRBJ2-7; unclear D gene. The V end lost 7 bases, the J end lost 1 base, and 14 bases lay between the germline ends. Germline assignment: CDR1 MDHEN and CDR2 SYDVKM. The CDR3 loop spans 14 amino acids. This CDR3 is CASKGGLGSYEQYV. CDR3 DNA: TGTGCCAGCAAGGGTGGCTTAGGGTCCTACGAGCAGTACGTC.

The chain carries TRBV19 and TRBJ2-2; D is ambiguous. Germline CDR1 LNHDA, CDR2 SQIVND (reference sequence). The V end lost 6 bases, the J end lost 3 bases, and 11 bases lay between the germline ends. The CDR3 length is 14 residues. The CDR3 DNA follows: TGTGCCAGTAGGAAGGGTGGGGACACCGGGGAGCTGTTTTTT. It codes for CASRKGGDTGELFF.

This clone was detected a few times. The V and J genes are TRBV6-5 and TRBJ2-7; the match to TRBD2 covers 8 bases. The trim removed 11 bases at V and 0 bases at J, leaving 9 bases unmatched. From germline, CDR1 is MNHEY and CDR2 SVGAGI. This CDR3 is 14 amino acids long. CDR3 in amino acids: CASRREVSSYEQYV. The CDR3 DNA reads as TGTGCCTCACGGCGGGAGGTAAGCTCCTACGAGCAGTACGTC.

The rearrangement joins TRBV5-5 to TRBJ1-1; D not certain. V lost 1 base and J lost 1, with 8 bases in between. This CDR3 has 14 residues. Germline V lookup: CDR1 SGHKS, CDR2 YYEKEE (reference sequence). CDR3 sequence (DNA): TGTGCCAGCAGCTTGAGCCATAAGAACACTGAAGCTTTCTTT. This sequence encodes CASSLSHKNTEAFF.

This chain uses TRBV3-1 (or the pseudogene TRBV3-2) with TRBJ2-7, with TRBD1 as a possible D gene (5 bases). Between the trimmed V and J ends, which lost 1 base and 1 base, there was a span of 8 bases. The CDR3 runs 14 residues. Germline V gene lookup returns CDR1 LGHDT and CDR2 YNNKEL (reference sequence). CDR3 residues: CASSQAAGSYEQYV. CDR3 DNA sequence: TGTGCCAGCAGCCAAGCTGCAGGGTCCTACGAGCAGTACGTC.